What follows are 5 T cell receptor beta chains derived from one specimen sequenced in a study of blood T cell repertoires in COVID-19. TCRdb keeps only in-frame clones here, not all; method: immunoSEQ multiplex PCR. The sample records nearly 200,000 clones, roughly 90% being singletons. The specimen was PBMCs or T cells enriched from blood (not recorded which). The receptors derive from a woman under 30 who had recovered from COVID-19.

The chain links TRBV6-1 to TRBJ2-7; no definite D call. The V and J ends lost 0 bases and 4 bases respectively, with 4 bases between them. This CDR3 region has 12 residues. The germline V gene encodes CDR1 MNHNS and CDR2 SASEGT. In nucleotides, the CDR3 is TGTGCCAGCAGTGAAGCCCCTTACGAGCAGTACTTC. Translated: CASSEAPYEQYF.

The chain links TRBV4-1 to TRBJ1-4, with D tentatively TRBD1 (6 bases). This CDR3 has 15 amino acids. From germline, CDR1 is MGHRA and CDR2 YSYEKL. The ends were cut back, 0 bases at V and 10 bases at J, with 15 bases in the middle. The CDR3 reads CASSQEGGLGGKLFF. The CDR3 DNA follows: TGCGCCAGCAGCCAAGAAGGCGGTCTAGGGGGAAAACTGTTTTTT.

This clone was found once. This chain links TRBV7-9 with TRBJ1-2, with a tentative D call TRBD1 (5 bases). CDR1 and CDR2 from the germline V gene are SEHNR and FQNEAQ (reference sequence). The V end was cut by 4 bases, the J end by 2 bases, with 11 bases between. The CDR3 sequence is 14 residues long. For the CDR3, the DNA is TGTGCCAGCAGCTCAAGGGGCACGAACTATGGCTACACCTTC. Translated, it gives CASSSRGTNYGYTF.

V usage is TRBV5-1 and J usage is TRBJ1-5; 11 positions agree with TRBD1. This CDR3 region has 14 residues. Per germline, CDR1 SGHRS and CDR2 YFSETQ. V shed 4 bases, J shed 5 bases, and the junction held 2 bases outside the gene matches. Written as DNA, the CDR3 is TGCGCCAGCAGCGGGGACAGGGGGGATCAGCCCCAGCATTTT. Encoded protein: CASSGDRGDQPQHF.

V usage is TRBV30 and J usage is TRBJ1-1, with D possibly matching TRBD1 (6 bases). The V and J ends lost 0 bases and 5 bases respectively, with 22 bases between them. This CDR3 has 17 amino acids. Looked up from germline, CDR1 is GTSNPN and CDR2 is SVGIG (reference sequence). The CDR3 DNA sequence: TGTGCCTGGAGTGTCCGAAACGGGGGGGCCCTGGATACTGAAGCTTTCTTT. Translated, it gives CAWSVRNGGALDTEAFF. Using reference TRBV30 and TRBJ1-1 for the parts outside the CDR3, the full variable domain is SQTIHQWPATLVQPVGSPLSLECTVEGTSNPNLYWYRQAAGRGLQLLFYSVGIGQISSEVPQNLSASRPQDRQFILSSKKLLLSDSGFYLCAWSVRNGGALDTEAFFGQGTRLTVV.